The 4 T cell receptor beta chains given below trace back to one sample, sequenced in a study of T cells in Graves' hyperthyroidism and ophthalmopathy. It was RNA transcripts that yielded the amplified TCR beta CDR3 regions. HTBI primers drove first-round RT-PCR of the TCR CDR3. TCRdb ran MiXCR on the multiplex PCR reads and lists one entry per CDR3 protein. In the table there are over 700,000 distinct CDR3 sequences, 35% of which are singletons. What was sequenced was blood. These receptors originate from a woman in her thirties or forties with Graves' hyperthyroidism.

This clonotype occurred many times. The chain is built from TRBV6-5 and TRBJ2-5; possible D gene TRBD2, 5 bases. CDR1 is MNHEY and CDR2 is SVGAGI in the germline V gene. V dropped 5 bases and J dropped 4 bases, with 11 bases sitting between them. The CDR3 runs to 13 residues. CDR3 bases: TGTGCCAGCAGTCACGGCCGGGGAGAGACCCAGTACTTC. Translated, it gives CASSHGRGETQYF.

The chain couples TRBV9 to TRBJ2-2; D may match TRBD1 or TRBD2 (6 bases each). The CDR3 has 15 amino acids. Trimming stripped 0 bases from V and 5 bases from J, with 11 bases between. Germline V gives CDR1 SGDLS, CDR2 YYNGEE. In nucleotides, the CDR3 is TGTGCCAGCAGCGTAGAGGCGGGACAAACCGGGGAGCTGTTTTTT. Its protein product is CASSVEAGQTGELFF.

The V call is TRBV29-1, the J call TRBJ1-2; maybe TRBD1 (5 bases). The CDR3 totals 12 residues. Per the germline V gene, CDR1 is SQVTM and CDR2 is ANQGSEA. V gave up 8 bases and J gave up 2 bases, with 12 bases separating them. The CDR3 protein is CSFDGGNYGYTF. The CDR3 DNA is TGCAGCTTCGACGGGGGGAACTATGGCTACACCTTC.

This clonotype was seen many times. The chain couples TRBV6-6 to TRBJ1-2; no clear D gene. V lost 6 bases and J 8 bases, leaving 7 bases between the germline ends. The V gene's germline CDR1 is MNHNY and CDR2 SVGAGI (reference sequence). The CDR3 totals 10 residues. Here the CDR3 reads CASSRLGYTF. The DNA of the CDR3 is TGTGCCAGCAGCCGTTTAGGCTACACCTTC.